The 12 T cell receptor beta chains reported below all come from one sample, sequenced in a study of human T cells and chemical hapten exposure. In TCRdb, the RACE reads were re-called with MiXCR into one record per CDR3 protein. Among 130,000 or so distinct CDR3 sequences listed, over 9% were seen once. Stated time point: patch test 3, about 24 weeks after DPC sensitization. This sample's treatment: therapeutic diphenylcyclopropenone sensitization with weekly scalp DPC. The specimen comprised whole blood, sampled in connection with sensitization to the hapten diphenylcyclopropenone (DPC). All receptors derive from a woman in her forties or fifties with alopecia areata. Some clones in this sample may be carry-over from other donors' samples.

This clonotype was observed a handful of times. This chain links TRBV27 with TRBJ2-7; perhaps TRBD1 as D (5 bases). Trimming took off 3 bases at V and 7 bases at J, with 13 bases between the two ends. The germline CDR1 and CDR2 sequences are MNHEY and SMNVEV (reference sequence). The CDR3 runs 13 residues. CDR3 bases: TGTGCCAGCAGTTTGCCCCAGGGCGGAGAGCAGTACTTC. It is translated as CASSLPQGGEQYF.

The chain has TRBV12-3 or TRBV12-4 and TRBJ2-3; no definite D call. Trimming cost V 3 bases and J 0 bases, with 7 bases left between them. This CDR3 is 14 amino acids long. CDR3: CASSFSPSTDTQYF. CDR3 DNA sequence: TGTGCCAGCAGTTTTAGCCCTAGCACAGATACGCAGTATTTT.

The sample holds a few counts of this clonotype. CDR3: CASSYFPAGGTDTQYF. As DNA, the CDR3 is TGTGCCAGCAGTTACTTCCCAGCGGGAGGTACAGATACGCAGTATTTT. The rearrangement links TRBV6-5 to TRBJ2-3; 9 nucleotides line up with TRBD2. In germline, CDR1 is MNHEY, CDR2 SVGAGI. Trimming removed 1 base from V and 3 bases from J; junction bases left unmatched: 5. This CDR3 spans 16 amino acids.

This chain links TRBV29-1 with TRBJ2-7, with a tentative D call TRBD2 (5 bases). The CDR3 runs to 14 residues. Germline-derived CDR1 and CDR2 are SQVTM and ANQGSEA. V lost 0 bases, J lost 6 bases, and 15 bases lay in between. The chain's CDR3 is CSVEEGRPRGEQYF. CDR3 nucleotide sequence: TGCAGCGTTGAAGAGGGCAGGCCCCGGGGCGAGCAGTACTTC.

This clonotype has ten or more counts. This chain links TRBV20-1 with TRBJ2-2; 7 bases agree with TRBD1. The V gene's germline CDR1 is DFQATT and CDR2 SNEGSKA (reference sequence). V was clipped by 6 bases and J by 1 base; unmatched bases: 2. The CDR3 runs 13 residues. The CDR3 region has the DNA TGCAGTGCCCGGACAGGGAACACCGGGGAGCTGTTTTTT. As protein: CSARTGNTGELFF.

The V gene is TRBV5-1, the J gene TRBJ2-7; 12 positions match TRBD2. From germline, CDR1 is SGHRS and CDR2 YFSETQ. With 4 bases clipped from V and 12 bases from J, the junction kept 14 bases outside the gene matches. CDR3 size: 15 residues. The CDR3 loop reads CASSPGLAGNPPPYF. The CDR3 nucleotides are TGCGCCAGCAGCCCCGGACTAGCGGGGAACCCCCCCCCGTACTTC.

This clonotype was seen repeatedly, ten times or more. The rearrangement uses TRBV5-1 and TRBJ2-1, with 8 bases matching TRBD2. Losses at the gene ends were 6 bases for V and 6 bases for J; bases not matched to a gene: 5. The germline gives CDR1 SGHRS, CDR2 YFSETQ. The CDR3 is made up of 13 amino acids. CDR3 loop: CASKDSGTNEQFF. The DNA of the CDR3 is TGCGCCAGCAAGGATAGCGGGACCAATGAGCAGTTCTTC. Full variable domain (missing parts from reference TRBV5-1 and TRBJ2-1): KAGVTQTPRYLIKTRGQQVTLSCSPISGHRSVSWYQQTPGQGLQFLFEYFSETQRNKGNFPGRFSGRQFSNSRSEMNVSTLELGDSALYLCASKDSGTNEQFFGPGTRLTVL.

V usage is TRBV19 and J usage is TRBJ2-4, with a possible D match to TRBD2 (6 bases). V lost 4 bases, J lost 0 bases, and 10 bases lay in between. The CDR3 sequence is 15 residues long. Looked up from germline, CDR1 is LNHDA and CDR2 is SQIVND (reference sequence). This CDR3 is CASSNRELAKNIQYF. CDR3 nucleotide sequence: TGTGCCAGTAGTAACCGGGAGCTAGCCAAAAACATTCAGTACTTC.

This clonotype was observed a handful of times. This chain joins TRBV7-2 and TRBJ2-4, with TRBD1 identical over 7 bases. Germline assignment: CDR1 SGHTA and CDR2 FQGNSA. This CDR3 has 16 amino acids. The J segment lost 3 bases and the V segment lost 4 bases, leaving 9 bases of the junction unmatched. The CDR3 spells CASSSNQGGSKNIQYF. In DNA form, the CDR3 reads TGTGCCAGCAGCTCAAATCAAGGGGGCAGCAAAAACATTCAGTACTTC.

V usage is TRBV30 and J usage is TRBJ2-7; D is perhaps TRBD2 (5 bases). CDR3 length: 12 amino acids. The V end was cut by 4 bases, the J end by 7 bases, with 14 bases between. Germline V gene sequence: CDR1 GTSNPN, CDR2 SVGIG (reference sequence). CDR3 loop: CAWTGFMGEQYF. In DNA, the CDR3 is TGTGCCTGGACGGGGTTCATGGGGGAGCAGTACTTC. The full variable domain, with the rest looked up from reference TRBV30 and TRBJ2-7, is SQTIHQWPATLVQPVGSPLSLECTVEGTSNPNLYWYRQAAGRGLQLLFYSVGIGQISSEVPQNLSASRPQDRQFILSSKKLLLSDSGFYLCAWTGFMGEQYFGPGTRLTVT.

The V and J genes are TRBV12-3 or TRBV12-4 and TRBJ2-7, with 9 bases lining up with TRBD2. The CDR3 sequence is 14 residues long. With V trimmed by 1 base and J by 7 bases, 5 bases remained unmatched. CDR3 residues: CASSLGRGGREQYF. Written as DNA, the CDR3 is TGTGCCAGCAGTTTAGGGCGGGGGGGTCGGGAGCAGTACTTC.

This clonotype was seen ten or more times. The V call is TRBV7-9, the J call TRBJ2-1; no firm D call. V dropped 1 base and J dropped 6 bases, with 7 bases sitting between them. The CDR3 runs to 13 residues. The germline V gene has CDR1 SEHNR and CDR2 FQNEAQ (reference sequence). CDR3 residues: CASSLGSPNEQFF. In DNA, the CDR3 is TGTGCCAGCAGCTTAGGATCCCCCAATGAGCAGTTCTTC.